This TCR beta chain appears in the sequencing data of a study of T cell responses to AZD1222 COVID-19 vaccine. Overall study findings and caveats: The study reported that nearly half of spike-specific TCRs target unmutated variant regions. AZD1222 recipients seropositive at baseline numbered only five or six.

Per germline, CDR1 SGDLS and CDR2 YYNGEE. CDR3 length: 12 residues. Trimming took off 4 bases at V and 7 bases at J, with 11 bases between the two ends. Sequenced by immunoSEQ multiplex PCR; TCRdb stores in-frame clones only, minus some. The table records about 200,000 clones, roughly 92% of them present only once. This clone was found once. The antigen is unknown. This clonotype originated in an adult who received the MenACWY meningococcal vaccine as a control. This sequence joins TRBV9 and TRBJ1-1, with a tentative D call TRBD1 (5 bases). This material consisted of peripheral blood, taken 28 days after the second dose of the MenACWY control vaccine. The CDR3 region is CASSPGTFEAFF. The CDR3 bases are TGTGCCAGCAGCCCGGGGACGTTTGAAGCTTTCTTT.